These 25 T cell receptor beta chains were sequenced from one sample in a study of glioma-infiltrating T cells. The iRepertoire nested amplicon-rescue multiplex PCR amplified TCR alpha and beta CDR3s from RNA. TCRdb processed the multiplex PCR reads anew with MiXCR; each CDR3 protein has one entry. This table holds approximately 400,000 distinct CDR3 sequences, roughly 41% found once. The sequencing input was glioma tissue, nonneoplastic brain tissue, or PBMCs (not recorded which). These receptors were collected from a human donor with low-grade glioma or glioblastoma, undergoing nonglioma brain surgery, or in good health (not recorded which).

V is TRBV19 and J is TRBJ2-3, with TRBD2 matching over 9 bases. After removal of 3 bases from V and 8 bases from J, the junction contained 12 bases not matched to a gene. This CDR3 is 16 amino acids long. The germline V gene has CDR1 LNHDA and CDR2 SQIVND (reference sequence). The CDR3 nucleotides are TGTGCCAGTAGTATGGGGGTTCTAGCGGGAATGGTTACGCAGTATTTT. This encodes CASSMGVLAGMVTQYF.

The rearrangement links TRBV19 to TRBJ2-3; D gene unclear. The V end was cut by 7 bases, the J end by 0 bases, with 11 bases between. Per the germline V gene, CDR1 is LNHDA and CDR2 is SQIVND (reference sequence). CDR3 size: 14 residues. In nucleotides, the CDR3 is TGTGCCAGTACCTCTATCAACAGCACAGATACGCAGTATTTT. Translation: CASTSINSTDTQYF. The whole variable domain, remainder taken from reference TRBV19 and TRBJ2-3, is DGGITQSPKYLFRKEGQNVTLSCEQNLNHDAMYWYRQDPGQGLRLIYYSQIVNDFQKGDIAEGYSVSREKKESFPLTVTSAQKNPTAFYLCASTSINSTDTQYFGPGTRLTVL.

This clonotype was recorded a few times. The gene calls are TRBV11-2 and TRBJ2-7, with 9 positions matching TRBD2. Trimming at V came to 4 bases and at J to 6 bases, leaving 4 bases not matched to a gene. The CDR3 totals 13 residues. Germline V gene sequence: CDR1 SGHAT, CDR2 FQNNGV. This CDR3 reads CASSSYSGSEQYF. The CDR3 DNA reads TGTGCCAGCAGCTCCTATAGCGGGAGCGAGCAGTACTTC.

The chain's CDR3 is CASAFTGLNEQFF. The CDR3 DNA reads TGTGCTAGTGCCTTCACAGGCCTCAATGAGCAGTTCTTC. The chain carries TRBV12-5 and TRBJ2-1; D may be TRBD1 (5 bases). Per the germline V gene, CDR1 is LGHNT and CDR2 is FRNRAP. V shed 7 bases and J shed 6 bases, with 13 bases lying between them. CDR3 length: 13 amino acids.

V and J are TRBV6-2 or TRBV6-3 and TRBJ2-7, with 10 bases fitting TRBD1. J gave up 7 bases and V 5 bases, and 14 bases lay outside the gene matches. The CDR3 spans 16 residues. Germline V gene data show CDR1 as MNHEY and CDR2 as SVGEGT. The CDR3 reads CASSPPRQGAVGEQYF. The DNA for the CDR3 is TGTGCCAGCAGTCCTCCCCGACAGGGGGCCGTAGGGGAGCAGTACTTC.

This clonotype was counted a few times. The chain couples TRBV20-1 to TRBJ2-2; 8 bases are a match to TRBD2. Germline assignment: CDR1 DFQATT and CDR2 SNEGSKA (reference sequence). V lost 3 bases to trimming and J lost 7 bases; unmatched junction nucleotides: 4. The CDR3 loop spans 13 amino acids. The CDR3 region has the DNA TGCAGTGCTAGCGGGAGGGCCGTCGGGGAGCTGTTTTTT. Amino acid sequence: CSASGRAVGELFF.

This clonotype was picked up a small number of times. The chain joins TRBV20-1 to TRBJ2-5; weak D call: TRBD1 (5 bases). Looked up from germline, CDR1 is DFQATT and CDR2 is SNEGSKA (reference sequence). The V end lost 6 bases, the J end lost 5 bases, and 22 bases lay between the germline ends. The CDR3 contains 15 residues. The CDR3 sequence: CSAATTLDPGETQYF. The CDR3 DNA reads TGCAGTGCCGCGACCACCCTCGACCCAGGGGAGACCCAGTACTTC.

On this clonotype: No conserved phenylalanine or tryptophan is present at the end of the CDR3, so a read error is the likely explanation. This chain connects TRBV2 to TRBJ1-5; D is unresolved. Deletions cut 6 bases from V and 4 bases from J, with 16 bases between. The CDR3 is 15 amino acids. Per germline, CDR1 SNHLY and CDR2 FYNNEI. Here the CDR3 reads CASRDGASPNQPQHS. CDR3 bases: TGTGCCAGCAGGGATGGCGCTTCCCCTAATCAGCCCCAGCATTCT.

The J gene is TRBJ2-1, the V gene TRBV5-1; TRBD2 agrees at 11 bases. Trimming at V came to 2 bases and at J to 5 bases, leaving 3 bases not matched to a gene. The germline CDR1 and CDR2 sequences are SGHRS and YFSETQ. The CDR3 contains 15 residues. CDR3 DNA sequence: TGCGCCAGCAGCTTACTAGCGGGAGCCAACAATGAGCAGTTCTTC. Translating gives CASSLLAGANNEQFF. The full variable domain, rest sourced from reference TRBV5-1 and TRBJ2-1, is KAGVTQTPRYLIKTRGQQVTLSCSPISGHRSVSWYQQTPGQGLQFLFEYFSETQRNKGNFPGRFSGRQFSNSRSEMNVSTLELGDSALYLCASSLLAGANNEQFFGPGTRLTVL.

V gene TRBV4-1 combines with J gene TRBJ2-3; the match to TRBD2 covers 10 bases. In germline, CDR1 is MGHRA, CDR2 YSYEKL. The V and J ends lost 3 bases and 3 bases, in that order; junction bases with no gene match: 12. This CDR3 spans 18 amino acids. Here the CDR3 reads CASSHRAGTSATTDTQYF. CDR3 bases: TGCGCCAGCAGCCATAGAGCCGGGACTAGCGCTACGACAGATACGCAGTATTTT.

J is TRBJ1-3 and V is TRBV11-2; D ambiguous. V lost 2 bases and J lost 0, with 11 bases in between. The CDR3 consists of 16 residues. Germline V gene lookup returns CDR1 SGHAT and CDR2 FQNNGV. CDR3 coding DNA: TGTGCCAGCAGCTTAATCGATTGGGACTCTGGAAACACCATATATTTT. Translation gives CASSLIDWDSGNTIYF.

The chain employs TRBV28 and TRBJ2-7; weak D call: TRBD2 (6 bases). CDR1 MDHEN and CDR2 SYDVKM come from the germline V gene. The V and J ends lost 6 bases and 12 bases respectively, with 45 bases between them. The CDR3 has 21 amino acids. CDR3 residues: CASSGSTLPWDPRGQAAWLYF. DNA for the CDR3: TGTGCCAGCAGCGGGAGCACTCTACCTTGGGACCCTCGCGGGCAGGCGGCCTGGTTGTACTTC.

The rearrangement joins TRBV7-9 to TRBJ1-1, with a tentative D call TRBD1 (6 bases). Germline CDR1 SEHNR, CDR2 FQNEAQ (reference sequence). The CDR3 is 14 amino acids. The V and J ends lost 4 bases and 3 bases respectively, with 12 bases between them. Here the CDR3 reads CASSSQGPYTEAFF. The CDR3 coding sequence is TGTGCCAGCAGCTCACAGGGTCCGTACACTGAAGCTTTCTTT. The full variable domain, completed using reference TRBV7-9 and TRBJ1-1, is DTGVSQNPRHKITKRGQNVTFRCDPISEHNRLYWYRQTLGQGPEFLTYFQNEAQLEKSRLLSDRFSAERPKGSFSTLEIQRTEQGDSAMYLCASSSQGPYTEAFFGQGTRLTVV.

This clonotype was seen once. The V and J genes are TRBV29-1 and TRBJ1-1, with D perhaps TRBD1 (6 bases). In germline, CDR1 is SQVTM, CDR2 ANQGSEA. This CDR3 is 14 amino acids long. CDR3 amino acids: CIVQPTGSGTEAFF. The CDR3 DNA follows: TGCATCGTACAACCAACAGGGTCCGGCACTGAAGCTTTCTTT. Complete variable domain (other parts from reference TRBV29-1 and TRBJ1-1): SAVISQKPSRDICQRGTSLTIQCQVDSQVTMMFWYRQQPGQSLTLIATANQGSEATYESGFVIDKFPISRPNLTFSTLTVSNMSPEDSSIYLCIVQPTGSGTEAFFGQGTRLTVV.

The chain couples TRBV4-1 to TRBJ2-6; D is perhaps TRBD1 (6 bases). Germline CDR1 is MGHRA and CDR2 is YSYEKL. CDR3 length equals 15 residues. Between the trimmed V and J ends, which lost 6 bases and 1 base, there was a span of 10 bases. CDR3 residues: CASRLTGSGANVLTF. CDR3 coding DNA: TGCGCCAGCAGACTCACAGGGTCTGGGGCCAACGTCCTGACTTTC.

Comments on this clonotype: At one end the junction does not follow the germline gene, possibly because of a read error. This chain uses TRBV28 with TRBJ2-1; D is perhaps TRBD1 (6 bases). Germline CDR1 and CDR2: MDHEN and SYDVKM. CDR3 length: 12 amino acids. The CDR3 protein is CATDTGFNEKFF. CDR3 nucleotides: TGTGCCACAGATACAGGGTTCAATGAGAAGTTCTTC.

On this clonotype: Possible read error: a much larger clone is one base away. V is TRBV6-1 and J is TRBJ1-1; the match to TRBD1 covers 7 bases. The CDR3 extends over 13 amino acids. CDR1 is MNHNS, CDR2 SASEGT, per germline. The CDR3 nucleotides read TGTGCCAGCAGTATGTACAGGGGAGATCGAGCTCTCTTT. It is translated as CASSMYRGDRALF.

The chain uses TRBV6-1 and TRBJ2-7, with D unclear. From germline, CDR1 is MNHNS and CDR2 SASEGT. Between the trimmed V and J ends, which lost 6 bases and 0 bases, there was a span of 12 bases. The CDR3 extends over 14 amino acids. The CDR3 coding sequence is TGTGCCAGCAGCCAAGGAGTCATCTCCTACGAGCAGTACTTC. It is translated as CASSQGVISYEQYF.

Only one count was recorded for this clonotype. This chain links TRBV2 with TRBJ2-2; D not certain. This CDR3 spans 14 amino acids. Germline V gene sequence: CDR1 SNHLY, CDR2 FYNNEI. V dropped 8 bases and J dropped 0 bases, with 10 bases sitting between them. The CDR3 coding sequence is TGTGCCAGCCACCGAACGGCGAACACCGGGGAGCTGTTTTTT. It specifies CASHRTANTGELFF.

Concerning this clonotype itself: This may be a read error, as it is one base from a much larger clone. The chain links TRBV27 to TRBJ1-1; no clear D. CDR3 length equals 13 residues. CDR1 and CDR2 (germline): MNHEY, SMNVEV (reference sequence). The chain's CDR3 is CATRTHGNTKAFF. CDR3 sequence (DNA): TGTGCCACCAGGACCCACGGGAACACTAAAGCTTTCTTT.

Concerning this clonotype: A clone one base away is much larger, so this may be a read error. This rearrangement joins TRBV20-1 to TRBJ1-6; D uncertain. V shed 6 bases and J shed 10 bases, with 19 bases lying between them. Germline V gene data show CDR1 as DFQATT and CDR2 as SNEGSKA (reference sequence). The CDR3 contains 14 residues. CDR3 sequence (DNA): TGCAGTGCCTCCCTAATGGCGAGAAAGTCACCCCTCCACTTT. Translated: CSASLMARKSPLHF.

This clonotype was observed a few times. The chain employs TRBV7-9 and TRBJ2-7; 7 bases match TRBD1. The V gene end was trimmed by 2 bases and the J gene end by 0 bases; junction bases not matched to a gene: 1. The V gene's germline CDR1 is SEHNR and CDR2 FQNEAQ (reference sequence). This CDR3 is built from 14 residues. The CDR3 sequence: CASSLQGDSYEQYF. Here the CDR3 DNA reads TGTGCCAGCAGCTTACAGGGGGACTCCTACGAGCAGTACTTC.

The V gene is TRBV6-1, the J gene TRBJ2-7, with 12 bases identical to TRBD2. V shed 6 bases and J 4 bases; nucleotides not matched to a gene: 10. Germline loops: CDR1 MNHNS, CDR2 SASEGT. This CDR3 spans 16 amino acids. CDR3 bases: TGTGCCAGCAGGCACAGAGGGACTAGCGGGTGGTACGAGCAGTACTTC. Protein: CASRHRGTSGWYEQYF.

The V gene is TRBV6-5, the J gene TRBJ2-1; TRBD2 matches 7 bases. CDR1 and CDR2 from the germline V gene are MNHEY and SVGAGI. With 2 bases clipped from V and 3 bases from J, the junction kept 4 bases outside the gene matches. This CDR3 has 15 residues. The CDR3 region has the DNA TGTGCCAGCAGTTACCGGGCTAGCGGCTACAATGAGCAGTTCTTC. Its translation is CASSYRASGYNEQFF.

The CDR3 region is CASSQDPGASYEQYF. CDR3 nucleotide sequence: TGCGCCAGCAGCCAAGATCCCGGAGCCTCCTACGAGCAGTACTTC. The chain joins TRBV4-1 to TRBJ2-7; D is uncertain. The germline V gene has CDR1 MGHRA and CDR2 YSYEKL. The V gene lost 0 bases and the J gene lost 0 bases, with 9 bases spanning the gap. This CDR3 region has 15 residues.